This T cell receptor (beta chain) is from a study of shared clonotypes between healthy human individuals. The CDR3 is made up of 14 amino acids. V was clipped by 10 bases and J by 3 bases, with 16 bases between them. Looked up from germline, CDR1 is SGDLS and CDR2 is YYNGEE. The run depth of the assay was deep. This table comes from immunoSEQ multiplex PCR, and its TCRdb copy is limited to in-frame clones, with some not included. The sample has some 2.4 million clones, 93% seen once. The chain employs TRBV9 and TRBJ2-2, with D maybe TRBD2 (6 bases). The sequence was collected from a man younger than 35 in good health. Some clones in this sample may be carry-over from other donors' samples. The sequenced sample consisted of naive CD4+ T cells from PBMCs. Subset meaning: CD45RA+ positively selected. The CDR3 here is CASRGISDTGELFF. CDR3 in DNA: TGTGCCTCGCGGGGTATTTCGGACACCGGGGAGCTGTTTTTT.